This TCR beta chain was recovered during a study of blood T cell repertoires in COVID-19. Background on the study: The analysed material was cDNA or gDNA that came from T cells, B-cell-depleted T cells, or PBMCs.

CDR3 length: 15 residues. Germline CDR1 is SGHVS and CDR2 is FQNEAQ. V lost 5 bases to trimming and J lost 6 bases, with 16 bases between them. Enrollment of patients from Seattle took place during active infection, with longitudinal follow-up. TCRdb's copy holds only in-frame clones and misses some; the assay was immunoSEQ multiplex PCR. The table lists 200,000 to 250,000 clones, around 89% of them singletons, with approximately 2.4% in the top ten. This receptor was taken from a man in his thirties or forties with COVID-19, enrolled during active disease. Source material: peripheral blood. This chain links TRBV7-8 with TRBJ1-4; D remains unclear. Here the CDR3 reads CASSPRVGGDEKLFF. CDR3 in DNA: TGTGCCAGCAGCCCAAGGGTGGGAGGCGATGAAAAACTGTTTTTT.